The clone carrying this T cell receptor beta chain was counted a few times. Its antigen is not identified. This sample was taken from a study of blood T cells in healthy people across ages. Primers used in a second PCR of roughly 6 to 11 cycles were a sample-barcoded 5' primer and a J-beta primer mix. TCRdb analysed the 5' RACE reads with MiXCR anew, one entry per CDR3 protein. The data contain about 510,000 distinct CDR3 sequences, roughly a quarter of them singletons. The study's findings and limits: Using unsorted PBMCs precluded a conclusive naive versus antigen-experienced comparison. As age increased, TCR beta diversity per million T cells fell in a roughly linear fashion.

The CDR3 has 14 amino acids. Germline trimming cut 3 bases from V and 3 bases from J; bases unmatched to any gene: 3. Germline V gene data show CDR1 as SGHAT and CDR2 as FQNNGV. The data were also submitted as part of a second study, on T cells of mothers and their children.

The chain employs TRBV11-2 and TRBJ2-7; the match to TRBD1 covers 9 bases. This receptor was obtained from a boy aged 2 to 10 in good health. The specimen sequenced was blood. The CDR3 here is CASSFETGGYEQYF. Here the CDR3 DNA reads TGTGCCAGCAGCTTTGAGACAGGGGGCTACGAGCAGTACTTC.